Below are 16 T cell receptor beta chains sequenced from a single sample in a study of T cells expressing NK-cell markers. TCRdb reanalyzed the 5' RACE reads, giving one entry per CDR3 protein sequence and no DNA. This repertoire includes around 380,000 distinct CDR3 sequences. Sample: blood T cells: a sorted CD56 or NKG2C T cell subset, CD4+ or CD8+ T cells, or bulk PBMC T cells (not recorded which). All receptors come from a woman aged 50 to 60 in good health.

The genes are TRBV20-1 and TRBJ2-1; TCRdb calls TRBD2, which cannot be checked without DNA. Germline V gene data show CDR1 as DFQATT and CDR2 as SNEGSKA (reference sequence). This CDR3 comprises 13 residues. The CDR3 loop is CSAPGLAGGEQFF.

CDR3 protein: CSAISGTGAYNEQFF. The V gene is TRBV20-1, the J gene TRBJ2-1; TCRdb's D call, TRBD1, is unchecked because there is no DNA. CDR1 is DFQATT and CDR2 is SNEGSKA in the germline V gene (reference sequence). The CDR3 extends over 15 amino acids.

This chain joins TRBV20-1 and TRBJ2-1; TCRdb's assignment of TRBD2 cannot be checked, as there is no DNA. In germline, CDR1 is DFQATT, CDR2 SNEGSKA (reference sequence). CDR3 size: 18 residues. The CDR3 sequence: CSASSRLAGGVSYNEQFF.

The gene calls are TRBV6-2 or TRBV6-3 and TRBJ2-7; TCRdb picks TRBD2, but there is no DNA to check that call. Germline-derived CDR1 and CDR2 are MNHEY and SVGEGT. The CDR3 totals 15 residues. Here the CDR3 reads CASRPLAGASYEQYF.

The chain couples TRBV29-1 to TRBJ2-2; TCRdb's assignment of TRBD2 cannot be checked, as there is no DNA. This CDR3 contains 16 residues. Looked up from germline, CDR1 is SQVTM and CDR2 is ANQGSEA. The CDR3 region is CSVEERRRGPTGELFF.

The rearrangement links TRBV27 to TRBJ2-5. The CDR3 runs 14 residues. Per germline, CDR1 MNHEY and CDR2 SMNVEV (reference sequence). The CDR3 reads CASSAHNYQETQYF.

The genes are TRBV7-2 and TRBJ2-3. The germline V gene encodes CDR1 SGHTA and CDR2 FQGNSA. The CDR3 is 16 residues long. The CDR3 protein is CASSLGVGPSTDTQYF.

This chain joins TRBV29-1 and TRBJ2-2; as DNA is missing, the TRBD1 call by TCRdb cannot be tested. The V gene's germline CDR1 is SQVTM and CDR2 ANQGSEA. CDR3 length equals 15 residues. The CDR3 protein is CSAFRGQLNTGELFF.

CDR3 protein: CASSVDRVGELFF. The chain links TRBV6-5 to TRBJ2-2; TCRdb calls TRBD1, which cannot be checked without DNA. Germline V gives CDR1 MNHEY, CDR2 SVGAGI. There are 13 residues in the CDR3.

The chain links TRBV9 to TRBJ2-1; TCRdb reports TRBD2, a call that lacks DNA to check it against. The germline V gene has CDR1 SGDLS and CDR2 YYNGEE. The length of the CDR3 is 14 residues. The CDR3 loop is CASSVEGRYNEQFF.

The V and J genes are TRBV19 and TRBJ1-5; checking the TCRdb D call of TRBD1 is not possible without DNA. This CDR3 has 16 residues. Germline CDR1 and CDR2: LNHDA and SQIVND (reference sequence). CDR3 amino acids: CASSKITGGGNQPQHF.

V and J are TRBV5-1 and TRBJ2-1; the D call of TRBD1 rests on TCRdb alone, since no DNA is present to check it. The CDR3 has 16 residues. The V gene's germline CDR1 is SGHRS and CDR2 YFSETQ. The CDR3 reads CASSVPGTLGANEQFF.

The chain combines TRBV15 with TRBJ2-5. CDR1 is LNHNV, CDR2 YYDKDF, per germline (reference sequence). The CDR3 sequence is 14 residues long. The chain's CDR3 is CATSRDLLEETQYF. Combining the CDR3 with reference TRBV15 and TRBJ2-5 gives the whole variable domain DAMVIQNPRYQVTQFGKPVTLSCSQTLNHNVMYWYQQKSSQAPKLLFHYYDKDFNNEADTPDNFQSRRPNTSFCFLDIRSPGLGDTAMYLCATSRDLLEETQYFGPGTRLLVL.

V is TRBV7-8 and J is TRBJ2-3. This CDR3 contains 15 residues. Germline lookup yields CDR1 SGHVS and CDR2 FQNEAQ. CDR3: CASRRRTDPTDTQYF.

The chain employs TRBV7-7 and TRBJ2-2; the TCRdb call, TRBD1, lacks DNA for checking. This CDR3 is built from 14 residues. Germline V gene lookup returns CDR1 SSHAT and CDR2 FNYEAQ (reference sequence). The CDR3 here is CASGGQANTGELFF.

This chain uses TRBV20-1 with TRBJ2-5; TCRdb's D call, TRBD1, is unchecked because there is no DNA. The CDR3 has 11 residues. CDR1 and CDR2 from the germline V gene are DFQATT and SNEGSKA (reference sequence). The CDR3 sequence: CSASKGETQYF.